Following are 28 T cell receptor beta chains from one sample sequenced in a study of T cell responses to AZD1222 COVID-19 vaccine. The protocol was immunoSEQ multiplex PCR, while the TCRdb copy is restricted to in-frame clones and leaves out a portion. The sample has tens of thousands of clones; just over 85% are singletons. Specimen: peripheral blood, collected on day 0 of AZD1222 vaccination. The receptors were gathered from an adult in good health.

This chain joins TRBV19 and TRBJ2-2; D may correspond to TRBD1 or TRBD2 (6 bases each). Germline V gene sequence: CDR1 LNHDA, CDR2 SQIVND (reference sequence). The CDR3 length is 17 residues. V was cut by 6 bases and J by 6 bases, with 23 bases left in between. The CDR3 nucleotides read TGTGCCAGTAGCCAGGGGTGGCAGGGGAGGTTCCCCGGGGAGCTGTTTTTT. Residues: CASSQGWQGRFPGELFF.

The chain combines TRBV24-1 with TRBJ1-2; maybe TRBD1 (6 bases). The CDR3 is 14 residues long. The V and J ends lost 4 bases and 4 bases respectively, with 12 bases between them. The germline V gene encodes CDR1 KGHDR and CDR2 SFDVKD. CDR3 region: CATSDSTGIYGYTF. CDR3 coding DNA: TGTGCCACCAGTGACTCCACAGGGATCTATGGCTACACCTTC.

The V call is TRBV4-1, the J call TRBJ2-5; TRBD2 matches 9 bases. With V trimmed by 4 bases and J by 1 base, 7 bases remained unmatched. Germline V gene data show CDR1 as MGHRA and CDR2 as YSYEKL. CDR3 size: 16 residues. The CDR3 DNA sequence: TGCGCCAGCAGCCCTTTAGCGGGAGCTCCCCAAGAGACCCAGTACTTC. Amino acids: CASSPLAGAPQETQYF.

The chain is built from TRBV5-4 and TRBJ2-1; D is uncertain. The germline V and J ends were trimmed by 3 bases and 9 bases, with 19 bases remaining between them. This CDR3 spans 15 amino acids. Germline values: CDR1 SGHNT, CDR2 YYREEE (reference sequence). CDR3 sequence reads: CASSSWTVSSSEQFF. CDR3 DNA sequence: TGTGCCAGCAGCTCGTGGACGGTCAGCAGTAGTGAGCAGTTCTTC.

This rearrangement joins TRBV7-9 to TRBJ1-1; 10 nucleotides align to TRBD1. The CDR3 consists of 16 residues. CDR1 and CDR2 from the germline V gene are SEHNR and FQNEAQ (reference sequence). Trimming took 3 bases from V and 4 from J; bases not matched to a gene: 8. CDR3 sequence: CASSLGDRGRSTEAFF. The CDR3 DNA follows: TGTGCCAGCAGCTTGGGGGACAGGGGAAGGAGCACTGAAGCTTTCTTT.

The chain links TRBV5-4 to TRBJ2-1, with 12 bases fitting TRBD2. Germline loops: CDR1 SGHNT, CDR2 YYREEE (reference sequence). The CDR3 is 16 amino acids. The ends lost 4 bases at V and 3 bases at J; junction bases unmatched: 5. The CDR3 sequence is CASSPRTSGVYNEQFF. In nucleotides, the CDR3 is TGTGCCAGCAGCCCACGGACTAGCGGGGTCTACAATGAGCAGTTCTTC.

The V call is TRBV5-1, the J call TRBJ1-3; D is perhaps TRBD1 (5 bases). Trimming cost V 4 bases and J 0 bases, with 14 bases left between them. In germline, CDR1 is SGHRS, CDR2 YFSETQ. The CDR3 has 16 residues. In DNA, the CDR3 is TGCGCCAGCAGCCAAGACAGACCAACCTCTGGAAACACCATATATTTT. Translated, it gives CASSQDRPTSGNTIYF.

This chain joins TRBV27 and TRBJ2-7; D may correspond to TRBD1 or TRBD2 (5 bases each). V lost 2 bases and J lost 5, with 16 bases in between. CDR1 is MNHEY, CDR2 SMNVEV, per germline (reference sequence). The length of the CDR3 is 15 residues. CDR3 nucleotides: TGTGCCAGCAGTTTAGGGGTGGGAGTCAGGGACGAGCAGTACTTC. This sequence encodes CASSLGVGVRDEQYF.

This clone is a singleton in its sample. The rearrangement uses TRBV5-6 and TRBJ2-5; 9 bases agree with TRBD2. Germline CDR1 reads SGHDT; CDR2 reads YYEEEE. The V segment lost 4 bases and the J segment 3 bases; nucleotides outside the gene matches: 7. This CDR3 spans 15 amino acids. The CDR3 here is CASSRPGLAEETQYF. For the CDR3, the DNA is TGTGCCAGCAGCCGCCCGGGACTAGCTGAAGAGACCCAGTACTTC.

In DNA, the CDR3 is TGCGCCAGCAGAGTCACAAGCTCCTACAATGAGCAGTTCTTC. Its translation is CASRVTSSYNEQFF. The chain combines TRBV5-1 with TRBJ2-1; D gene uncertain. The CDR3 loop spans 14 amino acids. The V and J ends lost 5 bases and 0 bases respectively, with 9 bases between them. The germline V gene has CDR1 SGHRS and CDR2 YFSETQ.

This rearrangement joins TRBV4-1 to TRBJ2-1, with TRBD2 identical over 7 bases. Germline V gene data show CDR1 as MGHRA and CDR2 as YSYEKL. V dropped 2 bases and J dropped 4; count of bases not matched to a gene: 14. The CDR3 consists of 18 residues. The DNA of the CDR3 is TGCGCCAGCAGCCAAAAAAGCTGGGGGAGCGGGGAGTACAATGAGCAGTTCTTC. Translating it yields CASSQKSWGSGEYNEQFF.

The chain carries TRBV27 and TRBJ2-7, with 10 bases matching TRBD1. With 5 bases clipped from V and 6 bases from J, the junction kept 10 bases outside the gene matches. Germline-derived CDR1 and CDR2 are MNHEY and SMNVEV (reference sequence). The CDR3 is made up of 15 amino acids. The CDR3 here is CASSPTGTGATEQYF. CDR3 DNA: TGTGCCAGCAGTCCGACCGGGACAGGGGCGACCGAGCAGTACTTC.

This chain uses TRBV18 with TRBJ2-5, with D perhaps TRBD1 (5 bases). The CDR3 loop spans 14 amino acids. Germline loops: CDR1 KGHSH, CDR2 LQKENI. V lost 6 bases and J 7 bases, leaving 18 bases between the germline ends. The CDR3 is CASSPEQAQGTQYF. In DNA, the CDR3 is TGTGCCAGCTCCCCGGAACAGGCTCAGGGGACCCAGTACTTC.

The CDR3 nucleotides are TGTGCCAGCAGCCCGGAGACAGGTCCGGGCGCAGATACGCAGTATTTT. This encodes CASSPETGPGADTQYF. The chain employs TRBV7-8 and TRBJ2-3, with TRBD1 as a possible D gene (6 bases). This CDR3 is 16 amino acids long. The germline V and J ends were trimmed by 5 bases and 4 bases, with 19 bases remaining between them. CDR1 and CDR2 from the germline V gene are SGHVS and FQNEAQ. Full variable domain (remainder filled in from reference TRBV7-8 and TRBJ2-3): GAGVSQSPRYKVAKRGQDVALRCDPISGHVSLFWYQQALGQGPEFLTYFQNEAQLDKSGLPSDRFFAERPEGSVSTLKIQRTQQEDSAVYLCASSPETGPGADTQYFGPGTRLTVL.

CDR3 DNA: TGCGGGGGCGGGGAGGGGACGAACTATGGCTACACCTTC. Protein sequence: CGGGEGTNYGYTF. The chain recombines TRBV29-1 with TRBJ1-2; D perhaps matches TRBD1 (6 bases). The CDR3 sequence is 13 residues long. Germline CDR1 is SQVTM and CDR2 is ANQGSEA. Complete variable domain (other parts from reference TRBV29-1 and TRBJ1-2): SAVISQKPSRDICQRGTSLTIQCQVDSQVTMMFWYRQQPGQSLTLIATANQGSEATYESGFVIDKFPISRPNLTFSTLTVSNMSPEDSSIYLCGGGEGTNYGYTFGSGTRLTVV.

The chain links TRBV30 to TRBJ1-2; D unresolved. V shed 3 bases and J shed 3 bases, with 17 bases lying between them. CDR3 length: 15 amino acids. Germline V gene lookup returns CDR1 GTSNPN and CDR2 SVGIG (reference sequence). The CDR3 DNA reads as TGTGCCTGGAGAGGGTTGGGCGGAATTTACTATGGCTACACCTTC. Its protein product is CAWRGLGGIYYGYTF.

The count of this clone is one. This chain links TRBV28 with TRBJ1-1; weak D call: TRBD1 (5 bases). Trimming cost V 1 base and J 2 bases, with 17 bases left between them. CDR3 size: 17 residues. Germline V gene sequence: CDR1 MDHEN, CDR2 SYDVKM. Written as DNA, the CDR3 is TGTGCCAGCAGTTTATTTGGGGCCAGGAGATTAAACACTGAAGCTTTCTTT. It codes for CASSLFGARRLNTEAFF.

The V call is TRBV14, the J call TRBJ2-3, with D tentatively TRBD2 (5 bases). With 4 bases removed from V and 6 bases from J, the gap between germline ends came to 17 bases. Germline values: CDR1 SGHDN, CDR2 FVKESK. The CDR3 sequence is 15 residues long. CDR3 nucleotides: TGTGCCAGCAGCCCCCAAACGGGCGGCGGGGATACGCAGTATTTT. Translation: CASSPQTGGGDTQYF. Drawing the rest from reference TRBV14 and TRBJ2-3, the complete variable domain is EAGVTQFPSHSVIEKGQTVTLRCDPISGHDNLYWYRRVMGKEIKFLLHFVKESKQDESGMPNNRFLAERTGGTYSTLKVQPAELEDSGVYFCASSPQTGGGDTQYFGPGTRLTVL.

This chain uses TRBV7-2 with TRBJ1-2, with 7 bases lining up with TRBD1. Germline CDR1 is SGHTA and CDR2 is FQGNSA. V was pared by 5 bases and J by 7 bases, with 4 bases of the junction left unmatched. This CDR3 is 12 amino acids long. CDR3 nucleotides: TGTGCCAGCAGCGGACAGGACCCTGGCTACACCTTC. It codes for CASSGQDPGYTF.

CDR3 sequence reads: CASSRTSGGYGYTF. The CDR3 DNA is TGTGCCAGCAGTCGGACTTCGGGGGGCTATGGCTACACCTTC. The chain couples TRBV7-6 to TRBJ1-2, with D possibly TRBD1 on 5 matching bases. Germline CDR1 reads SGHVS; CDR2 reads FNYEAQ. The CDR3 is made up of 14 amino acids. Deletions cut 6 bases from V and 4 bases from J, with 15 bases between.

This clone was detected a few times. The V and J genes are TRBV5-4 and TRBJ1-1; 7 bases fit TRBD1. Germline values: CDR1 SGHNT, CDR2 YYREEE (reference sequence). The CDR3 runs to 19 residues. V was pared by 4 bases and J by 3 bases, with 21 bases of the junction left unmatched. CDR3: CASSPRGARGVISDTEAFF. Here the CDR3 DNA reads TGTGCCAGCAGCCCCCGGGGAGCCAGGGGGGTGATTAGCGACACTGAAGCTTTCTTT.

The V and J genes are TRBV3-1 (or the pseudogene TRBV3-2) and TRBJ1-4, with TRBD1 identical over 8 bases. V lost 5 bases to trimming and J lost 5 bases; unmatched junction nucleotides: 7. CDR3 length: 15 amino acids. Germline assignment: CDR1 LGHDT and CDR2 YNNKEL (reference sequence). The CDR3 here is CASSSQTGVNEKLFF. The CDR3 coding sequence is TGTGCCAGCAGCTCCCAGACAGGGGTAAATGAAAAACTGTTTTTT.

The CDR3 region is CASSLGEADTQYF. CDR3 DNA sequence: TGTGCCAGCAGCTTGGGGGAAGCGGATACGCAGTATTTT. V usage is TRBV7-2 and J usage is TRBJ2-3; D may be TRBD1 or TRBD2 (5 bases each). Looked up from germline, CDR1 is SGHTA and CDR2 is FQGNSA. The V and J ends lost 3 bases and 6 bases respectively, with 10 bases between them. The CDR3 covers 13 residues.

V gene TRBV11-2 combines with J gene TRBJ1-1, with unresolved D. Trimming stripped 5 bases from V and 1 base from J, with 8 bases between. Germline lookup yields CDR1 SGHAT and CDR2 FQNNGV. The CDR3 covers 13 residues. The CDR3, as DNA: TGTGCCAGCAGCGGTTACAGGAACACTGAAGCTTTCTTT. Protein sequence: CASSGYRNTEAFF. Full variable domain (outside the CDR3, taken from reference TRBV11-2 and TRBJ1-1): EAGVAQSPRYKIIEKRQSVAFWCNPISGHATLYWYQQILGQGPKLLIQFQNNGVVDDSQLPKDRFSAERLKGVDSTLKIQPAKLEDSAVYLCASSGYRNTEAFFGQGTRLTVV.

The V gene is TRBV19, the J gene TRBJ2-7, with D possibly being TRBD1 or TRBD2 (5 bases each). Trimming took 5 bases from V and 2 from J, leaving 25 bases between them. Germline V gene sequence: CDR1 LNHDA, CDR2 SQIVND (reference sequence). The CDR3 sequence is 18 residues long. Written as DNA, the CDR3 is TGTGCCAGTAGTTCCCGGGACGAGGATGTAATTTTAGCCTACGAGCAGTACTTC. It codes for CASSSRDEDVILAYEQYF.

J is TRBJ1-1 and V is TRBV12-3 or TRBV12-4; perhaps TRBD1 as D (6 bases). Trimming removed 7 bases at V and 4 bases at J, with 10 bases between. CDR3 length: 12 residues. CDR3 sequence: CASNDRTTEAFF. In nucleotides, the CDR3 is TGTGCCAGCAACGACAGGACCACTGAAGCTTTCTTT.

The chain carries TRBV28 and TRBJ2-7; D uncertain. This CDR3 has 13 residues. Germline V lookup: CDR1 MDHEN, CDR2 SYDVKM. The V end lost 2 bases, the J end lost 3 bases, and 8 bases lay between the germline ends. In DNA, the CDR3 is TGTGCCAGCAGTTTAACGTCCGTCTACGAGCAGTACTTC. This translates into CASSLTSVYEQYF.

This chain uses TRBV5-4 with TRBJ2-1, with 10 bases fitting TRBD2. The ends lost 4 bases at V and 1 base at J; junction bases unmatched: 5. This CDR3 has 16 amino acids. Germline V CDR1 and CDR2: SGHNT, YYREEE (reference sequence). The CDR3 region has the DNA TGTGCCAGCAGCGTACAGACTAGCGGGTCCTACAATGAGCAGTTCTTC. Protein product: CASSVQTSGSYNEQFF.